This TCR beta chain was sequenced for a study of T cell repertoires in cytomegalovirus infection. Background on the study: Public TCR beta signatures marked donors with CMV infection and the matching HLA. Study results and caveats: Accumulated public TCR beta family frequency recognized individuals carrying CMV together with the relevant HLA. In two of eight donors, the top clonotype was HLA-C-restricted CMV-specific.

This clonotype came up a few times. Its target is not known. This CDR3 region has 12 residues. V lost 0 bases and J 8 bases, leaving 6 bases between the germline ends. Germline assignment: CDR1 MGHRA and CDR2 YSYEKL. A single record per CDR3 protein comes from TCRdb applying MiXCR to the reads. Among just over 300,000 distinct CDR3 sequences listed, roughly 17% were seen once. The J gene is TRBJ2-3, the V gene TRBV4-1, with D uncertain. This TCR was recovered from a human donor in good health (CMV status not recorded). Some clones in this sample may be carry-over from other donors' samples. Sequencing was carried out using PBMCs. The CDR3 sequence is CASSQDAATQYF. In nucleotides, the CDR3 is TGCGCCAGCAGCCAAGATGCGGCTACGCAGTATTTT.